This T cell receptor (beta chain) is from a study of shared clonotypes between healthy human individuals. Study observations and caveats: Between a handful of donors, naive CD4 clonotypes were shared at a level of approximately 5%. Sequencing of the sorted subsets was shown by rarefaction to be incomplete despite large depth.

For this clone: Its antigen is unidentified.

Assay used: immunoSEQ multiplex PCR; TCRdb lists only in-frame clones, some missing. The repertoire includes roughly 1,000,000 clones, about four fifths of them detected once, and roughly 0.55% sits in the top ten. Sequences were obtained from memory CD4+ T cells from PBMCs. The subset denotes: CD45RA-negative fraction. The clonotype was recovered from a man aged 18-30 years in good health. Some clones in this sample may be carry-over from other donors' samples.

The CDR3 DNA follows: TGTGCCAGCAGACAACTAGCGGGAGTCTACGAGCAGTACTTC. This encodes CASRQLAGVYEQYF. The chain combines TRBV6-6 with TRBJ2-7; TRBD2 matches 11 bases. Looked up from germline, CDR1 is MNHNY and CDR2 is SVGAGI (reference sequence). V was clipped by 6 bases and J by 3 bases; unmatched bases: 4. The CDR3 sequence is 14 residues long.